This TCR beta chain was retrieved from a study of T cell changes during pregnancy in multiple sclerosis. Using immunoSEQ multiplex PCR, the repertoire was profiled, and TCRdb retains in-frame clones only, with some absent. The repertoire holds about 40,000 clones, with about 91% as singletons. This sequence was found in a female donor with multiple sclerosis, enrolled in a pregnancy study. The specimen was CD4+ T cells from peripheral blood mononuclear cells, collected in the first trimester of pregnancy.

CDR3 region: CASRGLAGPQETQYF. In DNA form, the CDR3 reads TGTGCCAGCAGGGGACTAGCGGGACCGCAAGAGACCCAGTACTTC. The genes are TRBV2 and TRBJ2-5, with 13 bases that match TRBD2. The germline gives CDR1 SNHLY, CDR2 FYNNEI. The length of the CDR3 is 15 residues. V lost 6 bases and J lost 2; bases outside the gene matches: 3.